A selection of T cell receptor beta chains follows, all from one sample in a study of CD8+ T cells in alopecia areata. Repertoires were generated with immunoSEQ multiplex PCR, while TCRdb's copy carries only in-frame clones and drops some. Here the sample spans 98,000 or so clones, 59% being singletons. Sequencing was done on a sample of CD8+ T cells sorted from blood. The receptors derive from a human donor in good health. Both conserved end residues are part of each CDR3. The order of the fields is D gene, J gene, V gene, clone size, CDR3 protein, CDR3 DNA. A D gene is named only where the DNA matches it firmly. Only part of the rows carry a size: once, few, many, or a class if the clone is expanded.

D gene: -; J gene: TRBJ1-2; V gene: TRBV29-1; clone size: -; CDR3 protein: CSVEERGAGAGYGYTF; CDR3 DNA: TGCAGCGTTGAAGAAAGAGGAGCGGGGGCGGGGTATGGCTACACCTTC
D gene: -; J gene: TRBJ1-1; V gene: TRBV30; clone size: -; CDR3 protein: CAIGEAEAFF; CDR3 DNA: TGTGCTATTGGAGAGGCTGAAGCTTTCTTT
D gene: -; J gene: TRBJ1-1; V gene: TRBV4-1; clone size: few; CDR3 protein: CASSPGGGTEAFF; CDR3 DNA: TGCGCCAGCAGCCCGGGTGGGGGCACTGAAGCTTTCTTT
D gene: -; J gene: TRBJ2-5; V gene: TRBV6-1; clone size: -; CDR3 protein: CASRALGETQYF; CDR3 DNA: TGTGCCAGCAGGGCCCTTGGAGAGACCCAGTACTTC
D gene: -; J gene: TRBJ2-5; V gene: TRBV5-1; clone size: few; CDR3 protein: CASSLEAADQETQYF; CDR3 DNA: TGCGCCAGCAGCTTGGAAGCGGCTGACCAAGAGACCCAGTACTTC
D gene: -; J gene: TRBJ2-5; V gene: TRBV6-5; clone size: once; CDR3 protein: CASSYSSTGETQYF; CDR3 DNA: TGTGCCAGCAGTTACTCGAGTACCGGGGAGACCCAGTACTTC
D gene: TRBD2; J gene: TRBJ2-5; V gene: TRBV25-1; clone size: -; CDR3 protein: CASSVAGEARGTQYF; CDR3 DNA: TGTGCCAGCAGTGTAGCGGGGGAGGCCCGGGGGACCCAGTACTTC
D gene: TRBD2; J gene: TRBJ2-3; V gene: TRBV4-2; clone size: -; CDR3 protein: CASSQDSGSSGRYRTDTQYF; CDR3 DNA: TGTGCCAGCAGCCAAGATAGTGGGAGTAGCGGGAGGTATCGCACAGATACGCAGTATTTT
D gene: TRBD1; J gene: TRBJ2-5; V gene: TRBV7-2; clone size: -; CDR3 protein: CASREQGEVRRETQYF; CDR3 DNA: TGTGCCAGCAGGGAACAGGGGGAGGTTCGCCGAGAGACCCAGTACTTC
D gene: -; J gene: TRBJ2-1; V gene: TRBV2; clone size: -; CDR3 protein: CASRGGLALHEQFF; CDR3 DNA: TGTGCCAGCAGGGGGGGTCTAGCGCTCCATGAGCAGTTCTTC
D gene: -; J gene: TRBJ1-1; V gene: TRBV7-2; clone size: -; CDR3 protein: CASSSWDVAFF; CDR3 DNA: TGTGCCAGCAGCTCCTGGGACGTGGCTTTCTTT
D gene: TRBD1; J gene: TRBJ2-2; V gene: TRBV27; clone size: -; CDR3 protein: CASSLTGYRELFF; CDR3 DNA: TGTGCCAGCAGCTTGACAGGGTATCGGGAGCTGTTTTTT
D gene: -; J gene: TRBJ2-5; V gene: TRBV13; clone size: few; CDR3 protein: CASSSKRGETQYF; CDR3 DNA: TGTGCCAGCAGCTCTAAAAGGGGAGAGACCCAGTACTTC
D gene: -; J gene: TRBJ2-7; V gene: TRBV11-2; clone size: -; CDR3 protein: CASSHPGRPAEQYF; CDR3 DNA: TGTGCCAGCAGCCATCCAGGACGACCAGCAGAGCAGTACTTC
D gene: TRBD1; J gene: TRBJ2-7; V gene: TRBV6-5; clone size: -; CDR3 protein: CASSYSGTGGEQYF; CDR3 DNA: TGTGCCAGCAGTTACTCTGGGACAGGAGGCGAGCAGTACTTC
D gene: -; J gene: TRBJ1-1; V gene: TRBV7-9; clone size: few; CDR3 protein: CASSLAPGGSTEAFF; CDR3 DNA: TGTGCCAGCAGCTTAGCGCCGGGAGGAAGCACTGAAGCTTTCTTT
D gene: TRBD2; J gene: TRBJ2-5; V gene: TRBV10-2; clone size: -; CDR3 protein: CASRGVGETQYF; CDR3 DNA: TGCGCCAGCCGGGGGGTAGGAGAGACCCAGTACTTC
D gene: -; J gene: TRBJ2-7; V gene: TRBV2; clone size: -; CDR3 protein: CASSGLEQYF; CDR3 DNA: TGTGCCAGCAGCGGCTTGGAGCAGTACTTC
D gene: -; J gene: TRBJ2-7; V gene: TRBV2; clone size: -; CDR3 protein: CASNSTGPYEQYF; CDR3 DNA: TGTGCCAGCAATTCAACAGGTCCCTACGAGCAGTACTTC
D gene: -; J gene: TRBJ1-5; V gene: TRBV27; clone size: few; CDR3 protein: CASSLGGNNQPQHF; CDR3 DNA: TGTGCCAGCAGTTTAGGGGGGAACAATCAGCCCCAGCATTTT
D gene: -; J gene: TRBJ2-1; V gene: TRBV2; clone size: -; CDR3 protein: CANLQGYNEQFF; CDR3 DNA: TGTGCCAACCTACAGGGATACAATGAGCAGTTCTTC
D gene: -; J gene: TRBJ2-1; V gene: TRBV28; clone size: few; CDR3 protein: CASMEPYNEQFF; CDR3 DNA: TGTGCCAGCATGGAACCCTACAATGAGCAGTTCTTC
D gene: -; J gene: TRBJ2-5; V gene: TRBV6-5; clone size: -; CDR3 protein: CASSPDLGTETQYF; CDR3 DNA: TGTGCCAGCAGCCCCGATCTGGGCACGGAGACCCAGTACTTC
D gene: TRBD1; J gene: TRBJ2-7; V gene: TRBV7-2; clone size: -; CDR3 protein: CASSKQGADFEQYF; CDR3 DNA: TGTGCCAGCAGCAAACAGGGGGCGGATTTCGAGCAGTACTTC
D gene: -; J gene: TRBJ2-7; V gene: TRBV7-9; clone size: -; CDR3 protein: CASSPRGDEQYF; CDR3 DNA: TGTGCCAGCAGCCCCAGGGGCGACGAGCAGTACTTC
D gene: -; J gene: TRBJ2-1; V gene: TRBV29-1; clone size: -; CDR3 protein: CSTWGWSYNEQFF; CDR3 DNA: TGCAGCACATGGGGGTGGTCCTACAATGAGCAGTTCTTC
D gene: -; J gene: TRBJ2-5; V gene: TRBV5-6; clone size: -; CDR3 protein: CASSSKTHLRETQYF; CDR3 DNA: TGTGCCAGCAGCTCAAAAACTCACCTGCGGGAGACCCAGTACTTC
D gene: TRBD1; J gene: TRBJ2-5; V gene: TRBV2; clone size: -; CDR3 protein: CAGRTGLQETQYF; CDR3 DNA: TGTGCCGGGCGGACAGGCCTCCAAGAGACCCAGTACTTC
D gene: -; J gene: TRBJ1-1; V gene: TRBV5-6; clone size: -; CDR3 protein: CASSSGPNTEAFF; CDR3 DNA: TGTGCCAGCAGCTCCGGGCCGAACACTGAAGCTTTCTTT